This note documents a single T cell receptor beta chain sequence. No antigen is known for it. The germline V gene encodes CDR1 LNHDA and CDR2 SQIVND (reference sequence). J lost 6 bases, V lost 7 bases, and 6 bases had no gene match. This CDR3 has 15 residues. These data are taken from a study of CD8 T cells in ankylosing spondylitis. Study results and limitations: A TCR beta motif of 7 to 9 highly homologous variants seemed to mark ankylosing spondylitis blood.

TCRdb re-called the 5' RACE reads through MiXCR, storing one row per CDR3 protein. The sample shows 650,000 to 800,000 distinct CDR3 sequences, 19% of them seen only once. This receptor was obtained from a male donor with ankylosing spondylitis. This chain connects TRBV19 to TRBJ2-1; 13 nucleotides align to TRBD2. The specimen was blood, either unsorted or a sorted T cell fraction (not recorded which). CDR3 DNA: TGTGCCAGTACCCCGACTAGCGGGAGGATCAATGAGCAGTTCTTC. Its protein product is CASTPTSGRINEQFF.